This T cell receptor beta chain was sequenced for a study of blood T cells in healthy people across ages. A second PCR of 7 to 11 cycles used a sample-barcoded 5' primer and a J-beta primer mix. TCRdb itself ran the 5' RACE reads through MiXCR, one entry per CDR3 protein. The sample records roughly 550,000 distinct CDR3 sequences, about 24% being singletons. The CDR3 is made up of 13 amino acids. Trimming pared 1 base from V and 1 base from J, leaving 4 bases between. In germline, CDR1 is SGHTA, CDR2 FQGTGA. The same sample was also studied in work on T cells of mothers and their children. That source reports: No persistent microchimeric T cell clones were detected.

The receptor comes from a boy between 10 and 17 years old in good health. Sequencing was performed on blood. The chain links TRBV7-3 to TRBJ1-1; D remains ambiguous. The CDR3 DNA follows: TGTGCCAGCAGCTTAATGGCGAACACTGAAGCTTTCTTT. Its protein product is CASSLMANTEAFF.